This passage covers 21 T cell receptor beta chains from one sample sequenced in a study of long-term antiretroviral therapy in people with HIV. Survey-level immunoSEQ v3.0 assays were run. TCRdb keeps only in-frame clones here, not all; method: immunoSEQ multiplex PCR. The sample yields about 16,000 clones, around 84% seen once. The material sequenced was unsorted PBMCs, taken 0.1 years after starting antiretroviral therapy. The receptors here all came from a man in his late teens or twenties with HIV.

This chain joins TRBV5-4 and TRBJ1-5; D unresolved. CDR1 is SGHNT, CDR2 YYREEE, per germline (reference sequence). CDR3 length: 16 amino acids. Trimming pared 3 bases from V and 1 base from J, leaving 14 bases between. CDR3: CASSSSDGRSNQPQHF. The CDR3 DNA is TGTGCCAGCAGCTCTTCGGACGGGAGAAGCAATCAGCCCCAGCATTTT.

The chain has TRBV4-2 and TRBJ1-6; D might be TRBD1 (5 bases). CDR1 LGHNA and CDR2 YNFKEQ come from the germline V gene. The CDR3 spans 14 residues. The V end lost 4 bases, the J end lost 7 bases, and 11 bases lay between the germline ends. Written as DNA, the CDR3 is TGTGCCAGCAGCCCAGGGAGTGCCAATTCACCCCTCCACTTT. Residues: CASSPGSANSPLHF.

The chain is built from TRBV7-8 and TRBJ2-1; D remains unclear. V lost 5 bases and J lost 15, with 14 bases in between. The CDR3 sequence is 11 residues long. CDR1 is SGHVS and CDR2 is FQNEAQ in the germline V gene. CDR3 bases: TGTGCCAGCAGCGCCTTAGAAGCCGTGTTCTTC. Encoded protein: CASSALEAVFF. The full variable domain, in which reference TRBV7-8 and TRBJ2-1 provide the parts outside the CDR3, is GAGVSQSPRYKVAKRGQDVALRCDPISGHVSLFWYQQALGQGPEFLTYFQNEAQLDKSGLPSDRFFAERPEGSVSTLKIQRTQQEDSAVYLCASSALEAVFFGPGTRLTVL.

The chain links TRBV20-1 to TRBJ2-5; D is unclear. Germline V gene data show CDR1 as DFQATT and CDR2 as SNEGSKA (reference sequence). V dropped 3 bases and J dropped 5 bases, with 7 bases sitting between them. This CDR3 contains 11 residues. The CDR3 protein is CSASIPETQYF. In DNA, the CDR3 is TGCAGTGCTAGTATCCCGGAGACCCAGTACTTC.

This clone has a single count. V usage is TRBV27 and J usage is TRBJ1-1, with D uncertain. Germline assignment: CDR1 MNHEY and CDR2 SMNVEV (reference sequence). The CDR3 sequence is 14 residues long. V gave up 1 base and J gave up 3 bases, with 9 bases separating them. Written as DNA, the CDR3 is TGTGCCAGCAGTTTATATCTGGGTGACACTGAAGCTTTCTTT. Encoded protein: CASSLYLGDTEAFF.

This chain connects TRBV5-8 to TRBJ2-3; D not certain. The CDR3 extends over 14 amino acids. Trimming removed 4 bases at V and 0 bases at J, with 9 bases between. CDR1 is SGHTS, CDR2 YDEGEE, per germline. CDR3 bases: TGTGCCAGCAGCCGAGTTACTAGCACAGATACGCAGTATTTT. Translating gives CASSRVTSTDTQYF. Full variable domain (remainder filled in from reference TRBV5-8 and TRBJ2-3): EAGVTQSPTHLIKTRGQQATLRCSPISGHTSVYWYQQALGLGLQFLLWYDEGEERNRGNFPPRFSGRQFPNYSSELNVNALELEDSALYLCASSRVTSTDTQYFGPGTRLTVL.

The chain recombines TRBV14 with TRBJ2-1, with 8 bases matching TRBD1. Germline CDR1 and CDR2: SGHDN and FVKESK. J lost 5 bases, V lost 4 bases, and 10 bases had no gene match. This CDR3 has 16 amino acids. CDR3 nucleotides: TGTGCCAGCAGCCGCAGACAGGGGTACAAGGACAATGAGCAGTTCTTC. This gives the protein CASSRRQGYKDNEQFF.

The chain links TRBV19 to TRBJ2-1; D unresolved. Trimming took off 4 bases at V and 10 bases at J, with 8 bases between the two ends. The CDR3 spans 11 residues. Germline assignment: CDR1 LNHDA and CDR2 SQIVND (reference sequence). The CDR3 coding sequence is TGTGCCAGTAGTAGATGGGCCGAGCAGTTCTTC. Translating gives CASSRWAEQFF.

The chain joins TRBV7-3 to TRBJ1-3, with 7 nucleotides matching TRBD1. V lost 5 bases and J lost 4; bases outside the gene matches: 8. This CDR3 is built from 15 residues. The germline V gene encodes CDR1 SGHTA and CDR2 FQGTGA. The CDR3 sequence: CASSPQDRQGNTIYF. The DNA for the CDR3 is TGTGCCAGCAGCCCCCAGGACAGGCAGGGAAACACCATATATTTT.

The chain links TRBV15 to TRBJ1-5; no reliable D call. Looked up from germline, CDR1 is LNHNV and CDR2 is YYDKDF (reference sequence). The V and J ends lost 1 base and 5 bases respectively, with 3 bases between them. The CDR3 contains 12 residues. The CDR3 DNA is TGTGCCACCAGCAGAGTCGATCAGCCCCAGCATTTT. Residues: CATSRVDQPQHF.

The chain uses TRBV7-9 and TRBJ1-1, with 9 nucleotides matching TRBD1. J lost 6 bases, V lost 4 bases, and 6 bases had no gene match. Per germline, CDR1 SEHNR and CDR2 FQNEAQ (reference sequence). This CDR3 is 14 amino acids long. CDR3 nucleotide sequence: TGTGCCAGCAGCTCCGGGACAGGGTACGCTGAAGCTTTCTTT. This codes for CASSSGTGYAEAFF.

This rearrangement joins TRBV7-3 to TRBJ2-3; 11 bases match TRBD2. The junction had 8 bases not matched to a gene; V was cut back by 5 bases and J by 4 bases. This CDR3 is 16 amino acids long. Germline V lookup: CDR1 SGHTA, CDR2 FQGTGA. The chain's CDR3 is CASSAPTSGEPDTQYF. Here the CDR3 DNA reads TGTGCCAGCAGCGCCCCGACTAGCGGGGAACCAGATACGCAGTATTTT.

This chain uses TRBV25-1 with TRBJ2-1; D not certain. This CDR3 spans 16 amino acids. V shed 1 base and J shed 0 bases, with 10 bases lying between them. CDR1 MGHDK and CDR2 SYGVNS come from the germline V gene. CDR3 bases: TGTGCCAGCAGTGAATCACAAACGATCTCCTACAATGAGCAGTTCTTC. Its translation is CASSESQTISYNEQFF.

The V call is TRBV2, the J call TRBJ2-7; perhaps TRBD1 as D (5 bases). Germline V gives CDR1 SNHLY, CDR2 FYNNEI. CDR3 length: 16 residues. The ends were cut back, 4 bases at V and 0 bases at J, with 16 bases in the middle. The CDR3 is CASSANHRQSSYEQYF. CDR3 DNA sequence: TGTGCCAGCAGTGCGAATCACAGGCAGAGCTCCTACGAGCAGTACTTC.

The chain joins TRBV19 to TRBJ2-3; no definite D call. The CDR3 length is 12 residues. Germline CDR1 and CDR2: LNHDA and SQIVND (reference sequence). V shed 6 bases and J shed 1 base, with 5 bases lying between them. CDR3 residues: CASSYGTDTQYF. In DNA form, the CDR3 reads TGTGCCAGTAGCTATGGCACAGATACGCAGTATTTT.

In this sample, this clone turned up once. The chain recombines TRBV14 with TRBJ2-5; D might be TRBD2 (5 bases). V was cut by 6 bases and J by 4 bases, with 12 bases left in between. The CDR3 runs 13 residues. The germline V gene has CDR1 SGHDN and CDR2 FVKESK. This CDR3 reads CASSPREGETQYF. In DNA, the CDR3 is TGTGCCAGCAGTCCCCGGGAAGGAGAGACCCAGTACTTC.

The V gene is TRBV12-5, the J gene TRBJ1-2; a weak D match, TRBD1 (5 bases). V lost 0 bases, J lost 10 bases, and 12 bases lay in between. The CDR3 runs 13 residues. Germline lookup yields CDR1 LGHNT and CDR2 FRNRAP. The CDR3 DNA reads as TGTGCTAGTGGTTTGGTAGGCGGGGCGGACTACACCTTC. As protein: CASGLVGGADYTF.

This clone has a single count. The CDR3 protein is CASSSSGETSYEQFF. The CDR3 DNA reads TGTGCCAGCAGCTCCTCAGGTGAGACTAGCTATGAGCAGTTCTTC. This chain joins TRBV7-2 and TRBJ2-1, with 7 nucleotides matching TRBD2. The CDR3 has 15 amino acids. Trimming took 4 bases from V and 8 from J; bases not matched to a gene: 11. Germline V gene data show CDR1 as SGHTA and CDR2 as FQGNSA.

This chain links TRBV7-2 with TRBJ2-7; D gene unclear. This CDR3 has 14 amino acids. Germline CDR1 reads SGHTA; CDR2 reads FQGNSA. With 5 bases removed from V and 4 bases from J, the gap between germline ends came to 15 bases. The CDR3 nucleotides are TGTGCCAGCAGCCCAGTATCTACCATATACGAGCAGTACTTC. The encoded protein is CASSPVSTIYEQYF.

The rearrangement joins TRBV6-6 to TRBJ1-2; 11 bases align to TRBD1. In germline, CDR1 is MNHNY, CDR2 SVGAGI (reference sequence). Trimming removed 6 bases from V and 2 bases from J; junction bases left unmatched: 8. The CDR3 covers 16 residues. The CDR3 nucleotides read TGTGCCAGCAGCTCCTCCGGGACAGGGGGGAACTATGGCTACACCTTC. Protein product: CASSSSGTGGNYGYTF.

This chain uses TRBV5-1 with TRBJ1-1; 10 bases agree with TRBD1. Trimming cost V 0 bases and J 0 bases; bases outside gene matches: 2. CDR3 length: 16 amino acids. Germline CDR1 SGHRS, CDR2 YFSETQ. The CDR3 protein is CASSLGQGAMNTEAFF. The CDR3 DNA sequence: TGCGCCAGCAGCTTGGGACAGGGGGCTATGAACACTGAAGCTTTCTTT.